One and the same sample provided the 3 T cell receptor beta chains below, sequenced in a study of blood T cell repertoires in COVID-19 (dated by TCRdb to 2018 to 2021). Libraries came from the immunoSEQ multiplex PCR assay. The table comes from immuneACCESS by way of TCRdb, which keeps in-frame sequences with V and J called. Part of the clones is missing from these tables; in studies checked, under half for an unresolved V gene and the rest for unknown reasons. In this sample the table shows approximately 110,000 clones, 85% to 90% of which occur a single time. The ten largest clones take up approximately 4.4% of the sample. Sequenced input: peripheral blood. Receptor source: a woman between 45 and 65 years old with acute or convalescent COVID-19.

In this sample, this clone turned up once. This sequence joins TRBV5-6 and TRBJ1-2, with D possibly being TRBD1 (5 bases). Germline CDR1 and CDR2: SGHDT and YYEEEE. Trimming took off 4 bases at V and 3 bases at J, with 10 bases between the two ends. The CDR3 has 13 residues. The CDR3 is CASSPRVDYGYTF. In DNA form, the CDR3 reads TGTGCCAGCAGCCCCAGGGTTGACTATGGCTACACCTTC.

The chain couples TRBV12-3 or TRBV12-4 to TRBJ1-1, with 8 bases fitting TRBD1. The CDR3 is 13 amino acids. Trimming took 5 bases from V and 4 from J; bases not matched to a gene: 3. This chain's CDR3 is CASSATGGTEAFF. The CDR3 bases are TGTGCCAGCAGTGCAACAGGGGGCACTGAAGCTTTCTTT.

The chain links TRBV30 to TRBJ2-3, with TRBD2 matching 11 bases. Germline CDR1 reads GTSNPN; CDR2 reads SVGIG (reference sequence). V dropped 2 bases and J dropped 6; count of bases not matched to a gene: 7. This CDR3 spans 15 amino acids. This CDR3 is CAWSLAGGGVDTQYF. CDR3 nucleotides: TGTGCCTGGAGTCTAGCGGGGGGCGGGGTGGATACGCAGTATTTT.